The TCR beta chain described here comes from a study of blood T cell repertoires in COVID-19. Study details: Sources were T cells, B-cell-depleted T cells, or PBMCs; the material itself was cDNA or gDNA.

Losses at the gene ends were 6 bases for V and 9 bases for J; bases not matched to a gene: 15. Germline CDR1 LNHDA, CDR2 SQIVND (reference sequence). The CDR3 extends over 16 amino acids. As originally analysed: Estimates of nucleated cell counts were drawn from the amplification of reference gene primers. TCRdb's copy holds only in-frame clones and misses some; the assay was immunoSEQ multiplex PCR. That table furnishes V, J and clone size, whereas the DNA furnished D and trimming. The data show around 98,000 clones, 75% to 85% seen once. This clone was seen a single time. The clonotype originates from a man between 65 and 80 years old with acute or convalescent COVID-19. The J gene is TRBJ1-5, the V gene TRBV19; 9 bases align to TRBD1. The sequenced material came from peripheral blood. The CDR3 spells CASSSQDGTGSTPQHF. CDR3 DNA: TGTGCCAGTAGCTCTCAGGACGGGACAGGGTCAACGCCCCAGCATTTT.